The following is a T cell receptor (beta chain) sequence with its context. The antigen is not known. This entry comes from a study of T cell responses to AZD1222 COVID-19 vaccine. The study, taken as a whole, reports: Just five or six AZD1222 recipients tested seropositive at baseline. Breadth and depth of Spike-specific TCRs rose after two AZD1222 doses.

Clones were read by immunoSEQ multiplex PCR, and TCRdb kept only the in-frame ones, dropping some. The sample records tens of thousands of clones, around 85% being singletons. The source is an adult in good health. The sequencing used peripheral blood, collected on day 0 of AZD1222 vaccination.

This chain's CDR3 is CASSKLKSNEKLFF. In DNA form, the CDR3 reads TGTGCCAGTTCCAAGCTAAAGAGTAATGAAAAACTGTTTTTT. V usage is TRBV6-6 and J usage is TRBJ1-4; D is unresolved. The germline V gene has CDR1 MNHNY and CDR2 SVGAGI (reference sequence). The CDR3 is made up of 14 amino acids. Trimming took off 9 bases at V and 4 bases at J, with 15 bases between the two ends.